Listed below are T cell receptor beta chains from one sample, sequenced in a study of cytomegalovirus exposure and HLA in healthy donors. The table came from immunoSEQ multiplex PCR; TCRdb's copy has only in-frame clones and leaves some out. This table holds over 70,000 clones, more than 70% found once. What was sequenced was PBMCs. Receptors originate from a man between 18 and 29 years old in good health and CMV-seronegative. Both conserved end residues are part of each CDR3. A D gene is named only where the DNA matches it firmly. Clone size is not always given. Where it is, it says once, few, many or a class for expanded clones.

D,size,J,V,CDR3,DNA
TRBD2,-,TRBJ2-5,TRBV4-1,CASSQAGGETQYF,TGCGCCAGCAGCCAAGCGGGGGGGGAGACCCAGTACTTC
TRBD1,-,TRBJ2-1,TRBV4-1,CASSQDGWRTGGYNEQFF,TGCGCCAGCAGCCAAGATGGATGGCGGACAGGGGGCTATAATGAGCAGTTCTTC
TRBD1,-,TRBJ1-4,TRBV6-1,CASTIGQGGEKLFF,TGTGCCAGCACCATAGGACAGGGGGGTGAAAAACTGTTTTTT
-,once,TRBJ1-4,TRBV30,CAWMGQGGRELFF,TGTGCCTGGATGGGCCAGGGTGGTAGGGAACTGTTTTTT
-,once,TRBJ1-6,TRBV5-4,CASSLGGGSSYNSPLHF,TGTGCCAGCAGCTTGGGGGGGGGAAGCTCCTATAATTCACCCCTCCACTTT
-,-,TRBJ2-7,TRBV5-6,CASSPTGTPYEQYF,TGTGCCAGCAGCCCTACCGGGACACCCTACGAGCAGTACTTC
-,few,TRBJ1-1,TRBV7-9,CASRPTVNTEAFF,TGTGCCAGCAGACCCACAGTGAACACTGAAGCTTTCTTT
TRBD2,-,TRBJ2-3,TRBV2,CASSELAGGGVSTDTQYF,TGTGCCAGCAGTGAACTAGCGGGGGGTGGGGTTAGCACAGATACGCAGTATTTT
-,-,TRBJ2-5,TRBV5-4,CASSSGFKRETQYF,TGTGCCAGCAGCTCAGGTTTTAAAAGGGAGACCCAGTACTTC
-,-,TRBJ1-4,TRBV5-3,CARNRGVNEKLFF,TGTGCCAGAAATCGCGGGGTTAATGAAAAACTGTTTTTT
TRBD1,-,TRBJ1-1,TRBV5-1,CASSIQGYNTEAFF,TGCGCCAGCAGCATACAGGGGTATAACACTGAAGCTTTCTTT
TRBD1,-,TRBJ2-7,TRBV2,CASSDRTGAPYEQYF,TGTGCCAGCAGTGATCGGACAGGGGCCCCCTACGAGCAGTACTTC
-,-,TRBJ1-6,TRBV6-5,CACSPGLNNSPLHF,TGTGCCTGCTCGCCAGGGTTGAATAATTCACCCCTCCACTTT
TRBD1,-,TRBJ2-3,TRBV7-9,CASSHWDRVADTQYF,TGTGCCAGCAGCCACTGGGACAGGGTGGCAGATACGCAGTATTTT
-,-,TRBJ1-5,TRBV5-1,CASSLGAGEGQPQHF,TGCGCCAGCAGCTTGGGAGCAGGGGAGGGACAGCCCCAGCATTTT
-,few,TRBJ1-5,TRBV2,CASSGEKGYNQPQHF,TGTGCCAGCAGCGGGGAGAAGGGATACAATCAGCCCCAGCATTTT
-,once,TRBJ1-4,TRBV4-2,CASSLDRSTNEKLFF,TGTGCCAGCAGTCTCGACAGGTCAACTAATGAAAAACTGTTTTTT
-,-,TRBJ1-2,TRBV7-2,CASSLSPGEVAGYTF,TGTGCCAGCAGCTTAAGTCCGGGGGAGGTGGCTGGCTACACCTTC
-,-,TRBJ2-5,TRBV6-5,CASSYSGTKGQGEQYF,TGTGCCAGCAGTTACTCTGGGACAAAAGGGCAGGGAGAGCAGTACTTC
TRBD1,once,TRBJ1-2,TRBV6-5,CASSYLTGGYGYTF,TGTGCCAGCAGTTACCTCACAGGGGGCTATGGCTACACCTTC
TRBD1,once,TRBJ1-2,TRBV9,CASSVGQGIAYGYTF,TGTGCCAGCAGCGTAGGACAGGGTATCGCCTATGGCTACACCTTC
-,-,TRBJ1-1,TRBV7-9,CASSFSYGGTEAFF,TGTGCCAGCAGCTTTTCTTACGGGGGCACTGAAGCTTTCTTT
-,once,TRBJ2-5,TRBV4-2,CASSQDRSRGTQYF,TGTGCCAGCAGCCAAGATCGCTCGCGCGGGACCCAGTACTTC
TRBD2,-,TRBJ2-7,TRBV7-9,CASSPPSGASYEQYF,TGTGCCAGCAGCCCCCCTAGCGGGGCCTCCTACGAGCAGTACTTC
-,-,TRBJ2-5,TRBV6-5,CASSYRGGWQETQYF,TGTGCCAGCAGTTACAGGGGGGGGTGGCAAGAGACCCAGTACTTC
TRBD1,-,TRBJ1-6,TRBV4-2,CASHPGTGGLSPLHF,TGTGCCAGCCACCCAGGGACAGGGGGCTTGTCACCCCTCCACTTT
TRBD1,-,TRBJ2-5,TRBV7-9,CSSSLEGDSFQETQYF,TGTTCCAGCAGCTTAGAGGGGGACAGTTTCCAAGAGACCCAGTACTTC
TRBD1,-,TRBJ1-1,TRBV2,CASRLDRGSTEAFF,TGTGCCAGCAGACTGGACAGGGGGAGCACTGAAGCTTTCTTT
TRBD1,few,TRBJ1-1,TRBV7-9,CASSLQGDGAEAFF,TGTGCCAGCAGCTTACAGGGGGACGGCGCTGAAGCTTTCTTT